What follows are 8 T cell receptor beta chains derived from one specimen sequenced in a study of response to subunit inactivated influenza vaccine. TCRdb reanalysed the RT-PCR reads using MiXCR and keeps one entry per CDR3 protein. The sample records about 170,000 distinct CDR3 sequences, over 9.5% being singletons. This sample was shared with a second study, whose subject was T cells expressing NK-cell markers. That work contributes: UMIs were included in TCR beta cDNA generated by 5'RACE template switching.

The source was CD8+ T cells sorted from PBMCs, collected approximately 13 days after vaccination. All receptors derive from a man aged 45-60 years who received an inactivated influenza vaccine.

The chain couples TRBV9 to TRBJ2-1; 9 bases map to TRBD1. With V trimmed by 10 bases and J by 5 bases, 7 bases remained unmatched. This CDR3 has 13 amino acids. The V gene's germline CDR1 is SGDLS and CDR2 YYNGEE. The CDR3 spells CAVGTGLDNEQFF. The CDR3 region has the DNA TGTGCCGTCGGGACAGGGTTGGACAATGAGCAGTTCTTC. Full variable domain (remainder filled in from reference TRBV9 and TRBJ2-1): DSGVTQTPKHLITATGQRVTLRCSPRSGDLSVYWYQQSLDQGLQFLIQYYNGEERAKGNILERFSAQQFPDLHSELNLSSLELGDSALYFCAVGTGLDNEQFFGPGTRLTVL.

This clonotype was counted only a few times. V gene TRBV6-1 combines with J gene TRBJ2-5; TRBD2 matches at 13 bases. The CDR3 spans 17 residues. J lost 5 bases, V lost 6 bases, and 12 bases had no gene match. CDR1 MNHNS and CDR2 SASEGT come from the germline V gene. This CDR3 is CASRDPGLAGFGETQYF. The CDR3 coding sequence is TGTGCCAGCAGAGACCCGGGACTAGCGGGGTTTGGGGAGACCCAGTACTTC.

This clonotype turned up a few times. V is TRBV28 and J is TRBJ2-7; D is perhaps TRBD1 (5 bases). CDR1 is MDHEN and CDR2 is SYDVKM in the germline V gene. This CDR3 is 15 amino acids long. Trimming left V 3 bases short and J 0 bases short, with 12 bases between. CDR3: CASSLGPDSSYEQYF. The CDR3 bases are TGTGCCAGCAGTTTGGGGCCAGATAGCTCCTACGAGCAGTACTTC.

This clonotype was observed a few times. The rearrangement links TRBV12-3 or TRBV12-4 to TRBJ2-1; 7 positions match TRBD2. V was pared by 7 bases and J by 5 bases, with 11 bases of the junction left unmatched. The CDR3 sequence is 15 residues long. The CDR3, as DNA: TGTGCCAGCAAGCCTACTAGCGCTGTAAACAATGAGCAGTTCTTC. Translating it yields CASKPTSAVNNEQFF.

The chain links TRBV11-3 to TRBJ2-1, with TRBD2 matching 8 bases. Trimming at V came to 5 bases and at J to 0 bases, leaving 9 bases not matched to a gene. Germline values: CDR1 SGHNT, CDR2 YENEEA. The CDR3 contains 17 residues. The CDR3 nucleotides are TGTGCCAGCAGCGTAGGAGGCGGGGGGTCCTCCTACAATGAGCAGTTCTTC. It codes for CASSVGGGGSSYNEQFF.

This clonotype was detected only a few times. The J gene is TRBJ2-3, the V gene TRBV10-3; D is uncertain. Germline V gene lookup returns CDR1 ENHRY and CDR2 SYGVKD. The CDR3 is 14 residues long. With 10 bases removed from V and 2 bases from J, the gap between germline ends came to 16 bases. The CDR3 nucleotides read TGTGCCACGCTGGACCTGGCCTACACAGATACGCAGTATTTT. Translation gives CATLDLAYTDTQYF.

The chain employs TRBV4-3 and TRBJ2-5, with 9 bases lining up with TRBD1. Per germline, CDR1 LGHNA and CDR2 YSLEER. CDR3 size: 14 residues. The J segment lost 5 bases and the V segment lost 2 bases, leaving 3 bases of the junction unmatched. CDR3 loop: CASSQTGGVETQYF. DNA of the CDR3: TGCGCCAGCAGCCAAACAGGGGGCGTCGAGACCCAGTACTTC.

This clonotype was seen a few times. The chain links TRBV21-1 to TRBJ2-1; the DNA was not used to check the table's D call, TRBD1. TRBV21-1 corresponds to a pseudogene. The CDR3 sequence is 12 residues long. The chain's CDR3 is CASSKARGSAFF. For the CDR3, the DNA is TGTGCCAGCAGCAAAGCAAGGGGGTCGGCGTTCTTC.